These T cell receptor beta chains were read from a single sample in a study of shared T cell receptors in the human thymus. Assay used: immunoSEQ multiplex PCR; TCRdb lists only in-frame clones, some missing. The repertoire has under 850,000 clones, roughly 90% of them found once; the top ten carry approximately 0.011%. These data also featured in a second study, about human thymus T cells.

The specimen sequenced was thymocytes. These TCRs come from a boy under two years old with a congenital heart defect. Each CDR3 is given with its conserved first and last residue. D genes are given only for firm matches. Clone size is shown for a subset of rows, as once, few, many or a class of expanded clone.

d_call | clone_size | j_call | v_call | cdr3_aa | cdr3_nt
TRBD2 | - | TRBJ2-2 | TRBV7-2 | CASSLLPAGDTGELFF | TGTGCCAGCAGCTTATTGCCAGCGGGAGACACCGGGGAGCTGTTTTTT
TRBD1 | - | TRBJ1-5 | TRBV30 | CAWKEPGQGLYSNQPQHF | TGTGCCTGGAAAGAACCGGGACAGGGACTTTATAGCAATCAGCCCCAGCATTTT
- | - | TRBJ2-3 | TRBV28 | CASSFRPAADTQYF | TGTGCCAGCAGTTTCCGGCCGGCGGCAGATACGCAGTATTTT
TRBD2 | - | TRBJ2-7 | TRBV7-6 | CASSAVAGDYEQYF | TGTGCCAGCAGCGCCGTAGCGGGAGACTACGAGCAGTACTTC
- | once | TRBJ1-1 | TRBV5-5 | CASSSRAGMNTEAFF | TGTGCCAGCAGCTCCCGGGCAGGGATGAACACTGAAGCTTTCTTT
- | - | TRBJ2-7 | TRBV1 | CTSSQWATSGRTSYEQYF | TGCACCAGCAGCCAGTGGGCCACTAGCGGGAGGACCTCCTACGAGCAGTACTTC
TRBD2 | - | TRBJ2-1 | TRBV27 | CASSPLARGDEQFF | TGTGCCAGCAGTCCACTAGCGCGAGGCGATGAGCAGTTCTTC
TRBD2 | - | TRBJ2-1 | TRBV14 | CASSLRLAEAYNEQFF | TGTGCCAGCAGCCTCCGACTAGCGGAGGCATACAATGAGCAGTTCTTC
TRBD1 | - | TRBJ2-7 | TRBV10-3 | CAISYRGVGGKQYF | TGTGCCATCAGTTACAGGGGGGTCGGGGGAAAGCAGTACTTC
- | - | TRBJ2-5 | TRBV5-1 | CASSLEQQETQYF | TGCGCCAGCAGCTTGGAACAGCAAGAGACCCAGTACTTC
TRBD2 | - | TRBJ2-2 | TRBV4-3 | CASSQERIAGGPGELFF | TGCGCCAGCAGCCAAGAGAGAATAGCGGGAGGGCCCGGGGAGCTGTTTTTT
TRBD1 | - | TRBJ2-7 | TRBV19 | CASSTGQGTHEQYF | TGTGCCAGTAGTACGGGACAGGGGACTCACGAGCAGTACTTC
TRBD1 | - | TRBJ1-3 | TRBV5-4 | CASSLGTGTGNTIYF | TGTGCCAGCAGCTTGGGGACAGGGACTGGAAACACCATATATTTT
TRBD1 | - | TRBJ1-1 | TRBV6-1 | CASSEAGGTGTEAFF | TGTGCCAGCAGTGAAGCGGGGGGGACAGGCACTGAAGCTTTCTTT
- | - | TRBJ2-3 | TRBV7-2 | CASSLKGRDLLDTQYF | TGTGCCAGCAGCTTAAAAGGGCGGGATCTACTCGATACGCAGTATTTT
TRBD2 | - | TRBJ2-1 | TRBV6-1 | CASSPKREVDNEQFF | TGTGCCAGCAGCCCAAAGCGGGAGGTGGACAATGAGCAGTTCTTC
TRBD2 | - | TRBJ2-1 | TRBV9 | CASSEGLAGGGGEQFF | TGTGCCAGCAGCGAGGGGCTAGCGGGAGGAGGCGGTGAGCAGTTCTTC
- | - | TRBJ1-4 | TRBV5-5 | CASSAGIGGEKLFF | TGTGCCAGCAGCGCAGGGATAGGGGGTGAAAAACTGTTTTTT
- | - | TRBJ1-5 | TRBV9 | CASSRGGTINQPQHF | TGTGCCAGCAGCAGGGGAGGAACTATCAATCAGCCCCAGCATTTT
TRBD2 | - | TRBJ2-7 | TRBV5-1 | CASRPLAGEDGSSRRQYF | TGCGCCAGCAGACCCCTAGCGGGAGAGGACGGCTCCTCTCGTAGGCAGTACTTC
TRBD1 | - | TRBJ2-7 | TRBV14 | CASSQSPQGPNEQYF | TGTGCCAGCAGCCAATCGCCACAGGGGCCCAACGAGCAGTACTTC
- | once | TRBJ2-1 | TRBV19 | CASSILGVFNEQFF | TGTGCCAGTAGTATACTGGGAGTCTTCAATGAGCAGTTCTTC
TRBD2 | - | TRBJ2-7 | TRBV29-1 | CSAGLAGPPSSYEQYF | TGCAGCGCTGGACTAGCGGGACCACCTAGCTCCTACGAGCAGTACTTC
TRBD1 | - | TRBJ1-2 | TRBV18 | CASSGGQGNRNNYGYTF | TGTGCCAGCTCAGGGGGACAGGGGAATAGAAATAACTATGGCTACACCTTC
- | - | TRBJ2-7 | TRBV27 | CASSLGARNEQYF | TGTGCCAGCAGTTTGGGGGCCCGAAACGAGCAGTACTTC
TRBD1 | few | TRBJ1-3 | TRBV11-2 | CASSSRQGKLSGNTIYF | TGTGCCAGCAGCTCACGACAGGGCAAGCTCTCTGGAAACACCATATATTTT
- | - | TRBJ2-6 | TRBV5-6 | CASSRVSGAGANVLTF | TGTGCCAGCAGCCGGGTTAGCGGAGCTGGGGCCAACGTCCTGACTTTC
TRBD1 | - | TRBJ2-6 | TRBV7-8 | CASSLSLGTGFSGANVLTF | TGTGCCAGCAGCTTAAGCCTCGGGACAGGATTCTCTGGGGCCAACGTCCTGACTTTC
TRBD1 | few | TRBJ2-3 | TRBV27 | CASSFSHTLWDRVGDTQYF | TGTGCCAGCAGTTTCTCTCACACCCTTTGGGACAGGGTCGGAGATACGCAGTATTTT
- | - | TRBJ2-7 | TRBV27 | CASSPGTADKQYF | TGTGCCAGCAGCCCCGGGACTGCTGACAAGCAGTACTTC
TRBD1 | few | TRBJ1-5 | TRBV6-5 | CASSTGGDQPQHF | TGTGCCAGCAGCACAGGGGGCGATCAGCCCCAGCATTTT
TRBD1 | - | TRBJ1-2 | TRBV25-1 | CASYPDREFHGYTF | TGTGCCAGCTACCCTGACAGGGAGTTCCATGGCTACACCTTC
TRBD1 | - | TRBJ1-2 | TRBV11-2 | CASSPDETGPLGYTF | TGTGCCAGCAGCCCAGACGAGACAGGGCCCCTAGGCTACACCTTC
- | - | TRBJ2-7 | TRBV28 | CASSLEGDPLYEQYF | TGTGCCAGCAGTTTAGAGGGGGATCCACTCTACGAGCAGTACTTC
TRBD1 | once | TRBJ1-2 | TRBV25-1 | CASSERQGRDYTF | TGTGCCAGCAGTGAACGACAGGGGCGGGACTACACCTTC
TRBD1 | - | TRBJ2-7 | TRBV16 | CASSQLTGTAYHEQYF | TGTGCCAGCAGCCAACTCACCGGGACAGCTTACCACGAGCAGTACTTC
TRBD2 | - | TRBJ2-1 | TRBV5-1 | CASSWGWGGNEQFF | TGCGCCAGCAGCTGGGGCTGGGGGGGCAATGAGCAGTTCTTC
- | - | TRBJ1-5 | TRBV7-8 | CASSFPDQPQHF | TGTGCCAGCAGCTTCCCGGATCAGCCCCAGCATTTT
- | - | TRBJ2-3 | TRBV4-1 | CASSQEMVYTDTQYF | TGCGCCAGCAGCCAAGAAATGGTCTACACAGATACGCAGTATTTT
TRBD1 | - | TRBJ2-6 | TRBV4-2 | CASSQVWERGQGKRASGANVLTF | TGTGCCAGCAGCCAAGTATGGGAAAGGGGACAGGGAAAGAGGGCCTCTGGGGCCAACGTCCTGACTTTC
TRBD2 | - | TRBJ2-3 | TRBV30 | CAWSGTSGRSGVTDTQYF | TGTGCCTGGTCGGGGACTAGCGGGAGAAGTGGGGTCACAGATACGCAGTATTTT
- | - | TRBJ1-3 | TRBV5-4 | CASSLGGGVGNTIYF | TGTGCCAGCAGCTTGGGAGGGGGAGTTGGAAACACCATATATTTT
TRBD1 | - | TRBJ1-1 | TRBV28 | CASSFPDRGRFEGRNTEAFF | TGTGCCAGCAGTTTTCCGGACAGGGGGCGTTTCGAAGGTAGGAACACTGAAGCTTTCTTT
- | once | TRBJ2-7 | TRBV18 | CASSPTRFSYEQYF | TGTGCCAGCTCACCAACTCGGTTCTCCTACGAGCAGTACTTC
TRBD1 | - | TRBJ1-4 | TRBV28 | CASARTGGEKLFF | TGTGCCAGCGCTCGGACAGGGGGTGAAAAACTGTTTTTT
- | - | TRBJ2-1 | TRBV11-3 | CASSPRERLNAYEQFF | TGTGCCAGCAGCCCTAGGGAGCGCCTCAACGCTTATGAGCAGTTCTTC
TRBD2 | - | TRBJ2-1 | TRBV5-1 | CASSLVAGDSYNEQFF | TGCGCCAGCAGCTTGGTTGCGGGAGACTCCTACAATGAGCAGTTCTTC
- | - | TRBJ1-4 | TRBV6-5 | CASSYGGVGEKLFF | TGTGCCAGCAGTTACGGAGGGGTGGGGGAAAAACTGTTTTTT
- | - | TRBJ2-1 | TRBV5-4 | CASSPGTRGSYNEQFF | TGTGCCAGCAGCCCGGGTACAAGGGGCTCCTACAATGAGCAGTTCTTC
- | - | TRBJ2-1 | TRBV5-5 | CASSPPGGGSYNEQFF | TGTGCCAGCAGCCCCCCAGGTGGGGGGTCCTACAATGAGCAGTTCTTC
TRBD2 | - | TRBJ2-2 | TRBV10-1 | CASRPGGGNTGELFF | TGCGCCAGCAGACCCGGGGGGGGCAACACCGGGGAGCTGTTTTTT
TRBD1 | - | TRBJ2-7 | TRBV4-1 | CASSLQQGASGYEQYF | TGCGCCAGCAGCCTCCAACAGGGGGCGAGTGGCTACGAGCAGTACTTC
- | - | TRBJ2-1 | TRBV11-2 | CASSSRDERDEQFF | TGTGCCAGCAGCTCCCGAGACGAGAGGGATGAGCAGTTCTTC
TRBD1 | - | TRBJ2-7 | TRBV28 | CASRGGQGIRGDEQYF | TGTGCCAGCAGGGGGGGACAGGGTATCCGGGGGGACGAGCAGTACTTC
- | once | TRBJ1-4 | TRBV2 | CASRAWQGLNEKLFF | TGTGCCAGCAGGGCGTGGCAGGGACTTAATGAAAAACTGTTTTTT